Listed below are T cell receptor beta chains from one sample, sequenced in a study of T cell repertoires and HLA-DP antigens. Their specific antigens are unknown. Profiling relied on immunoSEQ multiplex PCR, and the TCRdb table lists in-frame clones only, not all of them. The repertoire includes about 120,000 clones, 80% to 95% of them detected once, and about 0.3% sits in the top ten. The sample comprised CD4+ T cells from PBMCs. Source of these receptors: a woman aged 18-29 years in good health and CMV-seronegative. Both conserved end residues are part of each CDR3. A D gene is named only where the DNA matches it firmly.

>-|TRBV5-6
CASSLIQPRNEQFF
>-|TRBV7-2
CASSLAQGRDTIYF
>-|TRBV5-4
CASSFRGPPREQFF
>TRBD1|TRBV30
CAWTRTGTVDGYTF
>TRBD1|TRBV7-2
CASSIGTVANTGELFF
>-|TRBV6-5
CASSYDSNYGYTF
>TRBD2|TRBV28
CASSLFGTNPDTQYF
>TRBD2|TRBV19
CASSSGTSGADEQFF
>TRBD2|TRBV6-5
CASMGEGLTYEQYF
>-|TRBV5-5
CASSFQGGISNQPQHF
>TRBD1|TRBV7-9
CASSRQGDSNQPQHF
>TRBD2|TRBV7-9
CASSLLRLAGDPSTDTQYF
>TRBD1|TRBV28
CASSFSQDRGSEKLFF
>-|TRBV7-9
CASSLGPNYGYTF
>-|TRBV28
CASSPPPWGYEQYF
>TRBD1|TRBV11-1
CASSPRQGSEQFF
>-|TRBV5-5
CASSTGTRSEKLFF
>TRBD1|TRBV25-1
CASSAGQGTEAFF
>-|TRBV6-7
CASTDFGHALEAFF
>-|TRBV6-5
CASSPGVTVQETQYF
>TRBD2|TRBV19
CAASTGGRAPGELFF
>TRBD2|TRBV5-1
CASNPGTSGQETQYF
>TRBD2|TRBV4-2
CASSQLTSGFYNEQFF
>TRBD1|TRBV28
CASTPKGAGIRTDTQYF
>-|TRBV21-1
CASSKEFRPRRCTGELFF
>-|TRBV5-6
CASSLRGYSPLHF
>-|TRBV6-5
CASSYSGAKNIQYF
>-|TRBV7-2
CASSLALTTVQFF
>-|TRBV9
CASSDSPSPETQYF